The next 26 T cell receptor beta chains were all read from a single sample in a study of low-dose radiotherapy and immunotherapy resistance in tumors. The time point is: after trial treatment. Sample treatment: LDRT plus nivolumab, ipilimumab, low-dose cyclophosphamide and aspirin (RACIN trial). First-strand cDNA used TRAV- and TRBV-specific primers, covering alpha and beta chains. Using a constant-region primer together with a V-primer adapter, TCRs were subjected to around 20 PCR cycles of amplification. One entry per CDR3 protein, called by TCRdb with MiXCR from the reads. The table includes approximately 100,000 distinct CDR3 sequences, roughly 20% detected once. This material consisted of PBMCs, taken after low-dose radiotherapy plus immunotherapy. Receptor source: a male donor with prostate cancer.

The V gene is TRBV19, the J gene TRBJ2-1; 7 bases agree with TRBD1. Losses at the gene ends were 7 bases for V and 8 bases for J; bases not matched to a gene: 8. Per germline, CDR1 LNHDA and CDR2 SQIVND (reference sequence). The CDR3 extends over 13 amino acids. The CDR3 loop reads CASKNRGFDEQFF. CDR3 in DNA: TGTGCCAGTAAAAACAGGGGATTCGATGAGCAGTTCTTC.

With respect to this clonotype: It differs at one base from a far larger clone, so likely a read error. The chain carries TRBV6-2 or TRBV6-3 and TRBJ2-1; D remains unclear. V was cut by 7 bases and J by 6 bases, with 22 bases left in between. In germline, CDR1 is MNHEY, CDR2 SVGEGT. This CDR3 region has 16 residues. CDR3 region: CASNYLRPSNPNEQFF. The CDR3 nucleotides are TGTGCCAGCAATTATCTCAGGCCGAGTAACCCCAATGAGCAGTTCTTC.

The chain employs TRBV12-3 or TRBV12-4 and TRBJ2-7; perhaps TRBD1 as D (6 bases). Trimming pared 7 bases from V and 4 bases from J, leaving 17 bases between. CDR3 length equals 14 residues. CDR3 protein: CASTHTGLLYEQYF. CDR3 sequence (DNA): TGTGCCAGCACCCATACAGGGCTTCTTTACGAGCAGTACTTC.

Regarding this clonotype: Being one base from a much bigger clone, this may be a read error. This chain links TRBV3-1 with TRBJ2-7; 9 nucleotides match TRBD1. The CDR3 totals 17 residues. CDR1 and CDR2 (germline): LGHDT, YNNKEL (reference sequence). The junction had 14 bases not matched to a gene; V was cut back by 1 base and J by 7 bases. The CDR3 DNA reads TGTGCCAGCAGCCAAGGGTCCTGGGACAGGGCATACAATGAGCAGTACTTC. Its translation: CASSQGSWDRAYNEQYF.

This clonotype was detected many times. The rearrangement links TRBV29-1 to TRBJ2-6; possibly TRBD2 for D (5 bases). V lost 4 bases to trimming and J lost 1 base, with 8 bases between them. The CDR3 is 14 residues long. Germline-derived CDR1 and CDR2 are SQVTM and ANQGSEA. As DNA, the CDR3 is TGCAGCGTTGGGGGAGAGTCTGGGGCCAACGTCCTGACTTTC. This sequence encodes CSVGGESGANVLTF.

The V and J genes are TRBV29-1 and TRBJ2-5; D uncertain. The CDR3 consists of 10 residues. Germline V gene data show CDR1 as SQVTM and CDR2 as ANQGSEA. Trimming took 2 bases from V and 5 from J, leaving 3 bases between them. The CDR3 region has the DNA TGCAGCGTTGAAATGGAGACCCAGTACTTC. Translated, it gives CSVEMETQYF.

As regards this clonotype: A single base is all that separates this from a far larger clone, so a read error is likely. The chain combines TRBV7-8 with TRBJ2-1; TRBD2 might be the D (5 bases). CDR1 SGHVS and CDR2 FQNEAQ come from the germline V gene. The CDR3 runs 15 residues. Trimming removed 1 base at V and 10 bases at J, with 17 bases between. The chain's CDR3 is CASSLGTGMAYEQFF. In DNA, the CDR3 is TGTGCCAGCAGCTTAGGGACCGGGATGGCCTACGAGCAGTTCTTC.

The genes are TRBV5-1 and TRBJ2-3; 9 bases line up with TRBD1. The CDR3 loop spans 15 amino acids. The ends lost 2 bases at V and 1 base at J; junction bases unmatched: 2. Germline-derived CDR1 and CDR2 are SGHRS and YFSETQ. The DNA for the CDR3 is TGCGCCAGCAGCTTACGGACAGGGGGCACAGATACGCAGTATTTT. Protein sequence: CASSLRTGGTDTQYF. Variable domain in full (rest from reference TRBV5-1 and TRBJ2-3): KAGVTQTPRYLIKTRGQQVTLSCSPISGHRSVSWYQQTPGQGLQFLFEYFSETQRNKGNFPGRFSGRQFSNSRSEMNVSTLELGDSALYLCASSLRTGGTDTQYFGPGTRLTVL.

This clonotype was found many times. The CDR3 coding sequence is TGTGCCAGCACCTTTATTGGCTTGCGGGGGAAGGACACCGGGGAGCTGTTTTTT. Protein sequence: CASTFIGLRGKDTGELFF. This chain joins TRBV12-3 or TRBV12-4 and TRBJ2-2; TRBD2 agrees at 7 bases. The V gene end was trimmed by 7 bases and the J gene end by 3 bases; junction bases not matched to a gene: 17. The CDR3 loop spans 18 amino acids.

This clonotype was seen many times. The chain couples TRBV9 to TRBJ2-1, with D possibly being TRBD1 (6 bases). The V end lost 0 bases, the J end lost 13 bases, and 14 bases lay between the germline ends. This CDR3 comprises 13 residues. Germline-derived CDR1 and CDR2 are SGDLS and YYNGEE. The CDR3 region has the DNA TGTGCCAGCAGCGTAGCGTCAGAGGGGGACCAGTTCTTC. It translates to CASSVASEGDQFF.

On this clonotype itself: This likely stems from a read error, as it lies one base from a far larger clone. The CDR3 region has the DNA TGCGCCAGCAGCCAAGTGGGTTATGTTGAGCAGTACTTC. This encodes CASSQVGYVEQYF. V gene TRBV4-1 combines with J gene TRBJ2-7; D gene unclear. Germline V gene lookup returns CDR1 MGHRA and CDR2 YSYEKL. V was clipped by 1 base and J by 7 bases, with 11 bases between them. The CDR3 runs 13 residues.

This clonotype was detected many times. The rearrangement joins TRBV12-3 or TRBV12-4 to TRBJ1-6, with no clear D. This CDR3 contains 16 residues. Between the trimmed V and J ends, which lost 2 bases and 4 bases, there was a span of 12 bases. CDR3 amino acids: CASSLNPAGYNSPLHF. In nucleotides, the CDR3 is TGTGCCAGCAGTTTAAACCCGGCCGGGTATAATTCACCCCTCCACTTT.

This clonotype appeared many times. This chain joins TRBV4-1 and TRBJ2-5; D may be TRBD1 (5 bases). The CDR3 covers 14 residues. V lost 2 bases, J lost 5 bases, and 12 bases lay in between. Germline V gene lookup returns CDR1 MGHRA and CDR2 YSYEKL. In DNA form, the CDR3 reads TGCGCCAGCAGCCAACAGCCAGGGTGGGAGACCCAGTACTTC. Residues: CASSQQPGWETQYF.

As regards this clonotype: It is likely a read error: a sequence one base away is far more abundant. J is TRBJ2-1 and V is TRBV7-9; D possibly uses TRBD1 or TRBD2 (5 bases each). Germline CDR1 and CDR2: SEHNR and FQNEAQ (reference sequence). The CDR3 totals 15 residues. CDR3 region: CASRPLPGTSGEQFF. The CDR3 DNA is TGCGCCAGCAGGCCCCTCCCGGGGACCTCTGGTGAGCAGTTCTTC.

Ten or more counts support this clonotype. The V call is TRBV12-3 or TRBV12-4, the J call TRBJ2-5, with D perhaps TRBD1 (6 bases). CDR3 length: 12 amino acids. V was clipped by 6 bases and J by 3 bases, with 8 bases between them. DNA of the CDR3: TGTGCCAGCAGACGGACAGAAGAGACCCAGTACTTC. Its translation is CASRRTEETQYF.

This sequence joins TRBV18 and TRBJ1-1; D might be TRBD1 (5 bases). Per germline, CDR1 KGHSH and CDR2 LQKENI. CDR3 length equals 14 residues. Trimming left V 4 bases short and J 0 bases short, with 9 bases between. This CDR3 reads CASSRDSLNTEAFF. As DNA, the CDR3 is TGTGCCAGCTCACGGGACTCCTTGAACACTGAAGCTTTCTTT.

As concerns this clonotype: A far larger clone is just one base off, so this is likely a read error. V gene TRBV5-5 combines with J gene TRBJ2-3; either TRBD1 or TRBD2 may fit D (7 bases each). Germline loops: CDR1 SGHKS, CDR2 YYEKEE (reference sequence). Trimming left V 4 bases short and J 11 bases short, with 23 bases between. The CDR3 consists of 15 residues. CDR3: CASSIRGGAGVVQYF. The CDR3 coding sequence is TGTGCCAGCAGCATCAGGGGGGGGGCCGGAGTGGTGCAGTATTTT.

This clonotype came up a few times. The V call is TRBV20-1, the J call TRBJ2-1; 11 bases map to TRBD2. Germline CDR1 is DFQATT and CDR2 is SNEGSKA (reference sequence). The CDR3 consists of 15 residues. V lost 5 bases and J lost 5; bases outside the gene matches: 8. The CDR3 region is CSAGLAGGPNNEQFF. CDR3 in DNA: TGCAGTGCTGGGCTAGCGGGGGGCCCAAACAATGAGCAGTTCTTC.

Comment on this clonotype: This probably arose from a read error, given a far larger clone one base away. The CDR3 nucleotides read TGTGTCAGCAGCTTATTCCTAGCGGGGGGCCGAGCCTCCTACGAGCAGTACTTC. Translating gives CVSSLFLAGGRASYEQYF. The chain couples TRBV5-8 to TRBJ2-7; 11 bases fit TRBD2. The CDR3 consists of 18 residues. Per germline, CDR1 SGHTS and CDR2 YDEGEE.

Worth noting for this clonotype: A read error is likely here: a far larger clone is one base away. The chain links TRBV6-8 to TRBJ2-7; the match to TRBD2 covers 13 bases. The J segment lost 7 bases and the V segment lost 6 bases, leaving 6 bases of the junction unmatched. CDR1 is MNHGY and CDR2 is SAAAGT in the germline V gene. The CDR3 sequence is 14 residues long. The CDR3 region is CASSRTSGGREQYF. In DNA, the CDR3 is TGTGCCAGCAGCCGGACTAGCGGGGGCCGGGAGCAGTACTTC.

This clonotype occurred many times. The chain recombines TRBV6-2 or TRBV6-3 with TRBJ2-7; TRBD2 matches at 8 bases. J gave up 1 base and V 8 bases, and 4 bases lay outside the gene matches. CDR3 length: 13 residues. Per the germline V gene, CDR1 is MNHEY and CDR2 is SVGEGT. The chain's CDR3 is CASLAGGSYEQYF. The CDR3 DNA reads as TGTGCCAGCTTGGCGGGGGGTTCCTACGAGCAGTACTTC.

The chain has TRBV21-1 and TRBJ2-1; the table gives TRBD2 as D, unverified against the DNA. TRBV21-1 is tagged as a pseudogene. This CDR3 region has 16 residues. The CDR3 loop reads CASSKARPQRCGEQFF. The CDR3 bases are TGTGCCAGCAGCAAAGCGCGTCCACAGCGGTGTGGTGAGCAGTTCTTC.

There are many counts of this clonotype. This chain joins TRBV9 and TRBJ2-3; 13 bases fit TRBD2. J lost 3 bases, V lost 0 bases, and 4 bases had no gene match. Germline CDR1 and CDR2: SGDLS and YYNGEE. CDR3 length: 17 amino acids. The chain's CDR3 is CASSVELAGGGTDTQYF. DNA for the CDR3: TGTGCCAGCAGCGTAGAACTAGCGGGGGGGGGAACAGATACGCAGTATTTT. Together with reference TRBV9 and TRBJ2-3, the CDR3 gives the full variable domain: DSGVTQTPKHLITATGQRVTLRCSPRSGDLSVYWYQQSLDQGLQFLIQYYNGEERAKGNILERFSAQQFPDLHSELNLSSLELGDSALYFCASSVELAGGGTDTQYFGPGTRLTVL.

About this clonotype: The limits of the CDR3 on the DNA are not certain, so only TCRdb's listed CDR3 is given. V and J are TRBV7-9 and TRBJ2-2; TRBD2 reflects the table's D call only, with no check against the DNA. CDR1 is SEHNR, CDR2 FQNEAQ, per germline (reference sequence). The CDR3 comprises 18 residues, both ends counted. The CDR3: CASSSKRGGRTPGSCFFF.

This clonotype was observed many times. The chain uses TRBV10-3 and TRBJ1-2; D remains ambiguous. V shed 3 bases and J shed 8 bases, with 10 bases lying between them. This CDR3 has 12 residues. Looked up from germline, CDR1 is ENHRY and CDR2 is SYGVKD. CDR3 sequence: CAISDIREGYTF. The CDR3 DNA is TGTGCCATCAGTGACATTAGGGAGGGCTACACCTTC.

V usage is TRBV12-3 or TRBV12-4 and J usage is TRBJ1-1, with 11 bases lining up with TRBD1. The V gene end was trimmed by 6 bases and the J gene end by 5 bases; junction bases not matched to a gene: 11. The CDR3 covers 16 residues. CDR3 nucleotide sequence: TGTGCCAGCAGGCACAAAACCGGGACAGGGGGAACTGAAGCTTTCTTT. Amino acids: CASRHKTGTGGTEAFF.